This T cell receptor beta chain was profiled in a study of blood T cell repertoires in COVID-19. CDR1 MNHEY and CDR2 SMNVEV come from the germline V gene (reference sequence). This CDR3 is 13 amino acids long. V shed 0 bases and J shed 13 bases, with 13 bases lying between them. This table comes from immunoSEQ multiplex PCR, and its TCRdb copy is limited to in-frame clones, with some not included. Counted here are over 150,000 clones, over 80% occurring once; the ten biggest clones make up 5.5% to 8%. The sequenced sample was peripheral blood. The receptor was derived from a woman in her 40s with COVID-19, enrolled during active disease. This sequence joins TRBV27 and TRBJ1-5; possibly TRBD1 for D (5 bases). The CDR3 spells CASSLSLGGSQHF. The CDR3 DNA reads TGTGCCAGCAGTTTATCCCTCGGGGGATCTCAGCATTTT.